One T cell receptor beta chain is described in this entry. MiXCR, run by TCRdb on the RT-PCR reads, gives a single entry per CDR3 protein. The sample yields around 700,000 distinct CDR3 sequences, 14% seen once. V lost 5 bases and J 5 bases, leaving 9 bases between the germline ends. In germline, CDR1 is SGHTA, CDR2 FQGNSA. The CDR3 extends over 12 amino acids. The chain recombines TRBV7-2 with TRBJ1-1; unclear D gene. The sequence came from a female donor in good health, serving as a healthy control. What was sequenced was memory CD4+ T cells from blood. CDR3 residues: CASSRLQTEAFF. CDR3 nucleotides: TGTGCCAGCAGCCGTTTACAGACTGAAGCTTTCTTT.